This record looks at one TCR beta chain sequence and its context. Its cognate antigen is unknown. The data were obtained in a study of identifying expanded T cells in peripheral blood. Points from the study as a whole: Approximately two-week clone count variance significantly increased as total template count grew. Technical replicates showed roughly 1.2 changed clones; two weeks about 16.4; four weeks 19.

Measured with immunoSEQ multiplex PCR; TCRdb has only the in-frame clones, and not every one. This table has around 76,000 clones, roughly 90% appearing once. No infections or other immune events were documented during collection. The sample consisted of blood. This clonotype was obtained from a person aged 18 to 70 in good health.

The CDR3 spells CASSFPGQAYGYTF. The CDR3 region has the DNA TGTGCCAGCAGCTTCCCTGGACAGGCCTATGGCTACACCTTC. The chain joins TRBV7-2 to TRBJ1-2, with 7 positions matching TRBD1. The CDR3 covers 14 residues. Trimming took 3 bases from V and 4 from J; bases not matched to a gene: 5. The germline V gene encodes CDR1 SGHTA and CDR2 FQGNSA.